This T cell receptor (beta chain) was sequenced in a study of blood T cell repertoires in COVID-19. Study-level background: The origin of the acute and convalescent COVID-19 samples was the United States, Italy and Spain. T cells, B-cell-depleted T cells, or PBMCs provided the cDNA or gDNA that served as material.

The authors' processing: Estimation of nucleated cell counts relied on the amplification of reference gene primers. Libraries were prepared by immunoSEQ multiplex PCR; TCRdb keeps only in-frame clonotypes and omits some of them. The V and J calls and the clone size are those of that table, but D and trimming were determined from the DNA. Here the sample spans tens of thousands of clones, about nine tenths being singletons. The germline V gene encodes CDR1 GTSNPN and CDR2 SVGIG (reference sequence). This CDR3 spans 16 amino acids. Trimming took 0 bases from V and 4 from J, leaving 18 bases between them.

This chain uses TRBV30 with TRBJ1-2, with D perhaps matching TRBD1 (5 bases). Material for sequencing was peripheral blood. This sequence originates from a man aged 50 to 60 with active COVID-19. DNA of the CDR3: TGTGCCTGGAGTGTACACCAGGGCAGATCGTCCTATGGCTACACCTTC. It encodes CAWSVHQGRSSYGYTF.